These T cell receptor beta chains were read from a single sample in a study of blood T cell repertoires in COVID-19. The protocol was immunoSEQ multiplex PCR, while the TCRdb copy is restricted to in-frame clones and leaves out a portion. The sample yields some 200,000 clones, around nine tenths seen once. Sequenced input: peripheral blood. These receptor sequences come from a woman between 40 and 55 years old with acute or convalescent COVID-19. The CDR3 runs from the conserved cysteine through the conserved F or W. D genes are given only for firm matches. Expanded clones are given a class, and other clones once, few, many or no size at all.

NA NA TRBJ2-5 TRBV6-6 TGTGCCAGCAGTTTGGTACCTCGGGAGACCCAGTACTTC CASSLVPRETQYF
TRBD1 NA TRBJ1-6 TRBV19 TGTGCCAGTAGTATGGGACAGGGGATCCATAATTCACCCCTCCACTTT CASSMGQGIHNSPLHF
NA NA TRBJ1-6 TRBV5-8 TGTGCCAGCAGCTTGGACGGAGGGAATTCACCCCTCCACTTT CASSLDGGNSPLHF
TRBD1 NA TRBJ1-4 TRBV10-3 TGTGCCATCCGCGGGACAGGGGGTGCTAATGAAAAACTGTTTTTT CAIRGTGGANEKLFF
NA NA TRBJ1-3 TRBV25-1 TGTGCCAGCAGTGAATTTTTTTCGCAGGACAACTCTGGAAACACCATATATTTT CASSEFFSQDNSGNTIYF
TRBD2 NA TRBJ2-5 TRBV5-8 TGTGCCAGCAGCTTGAGGACGGGGGGGACCCCTGGGGAGACCCAGTACTTC CASSLRTGGTPGETQYF
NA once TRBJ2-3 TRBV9 TGTGCCAGCAGCGTAGCTGTCTTCACAGATACGCAGTATTTT CASSVAVFTDTQYF
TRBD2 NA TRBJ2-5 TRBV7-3 TGTGCCAGCAGCTTAATCGGGGGGGCCCAAGAGACCCAGTACTTC CASSLIGGAQETQYF
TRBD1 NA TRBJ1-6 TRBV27 TGTGCCAGCAGGTCACAGGGGGCAGGATCACCCCTCCACTTT CASRSQGAGSPLHF
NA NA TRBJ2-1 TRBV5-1 TGCGCCAGCAGCTTGGTACAGTCCTACAATGAGCAGTTCTTC CASSLVQSYNEQFF
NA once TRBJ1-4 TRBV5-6 TGTGCCAGCAGCTTGGCAGGGTTTGAAGAAAAACTGTTTTTT CASSLAGFEEKLFF
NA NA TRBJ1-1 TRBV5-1 TGCGCCAGCAGCTTGGGGACGGGGGAAGCTTTCTTT CASSLGTGEAFF
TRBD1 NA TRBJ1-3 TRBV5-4 TGTGCCAGCAGCTTCGACAGGGGATCTGGAAACACCATATATTTT CASSFDRGSGNTIYF
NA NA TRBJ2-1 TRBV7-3 TGTGCCAGCAGCTTATCCGGTTTCCCCTACAATGAGCAGTTCTTC CASSLSGFPYNEQFF
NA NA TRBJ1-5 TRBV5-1 TGCGCCAGCAGCTTGGATGGGGGGAGAAATCAGCCCCAGCATTTT CASSLDGGRNQPQHF
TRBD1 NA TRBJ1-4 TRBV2 TGTGCCAGCAGGGACAGGGGGAGGGAAAAACTGTTTTTT CASRDRGREKLFF
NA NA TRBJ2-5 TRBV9 TGTGCCAGCAGCGGCGGGCTCCAAGAGACCCAGTACTTC CASSGGLQETQYF
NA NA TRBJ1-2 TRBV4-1 TGCGCCAGCAGCCAAGATGACGGGACACCGAACTATGGCTACACCTTC CASSQDDGTPNYGYTF
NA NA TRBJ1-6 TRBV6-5 TGTGCCAGCAGTTACTTCAGGGGATCCTATAATTCACCCCTCCACTTT CASSYFRGSYNSPLHF
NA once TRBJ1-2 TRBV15 TGTGCCACCAGCAGCTACAACTATGGCTACACCTTC CATSSYNYGYTF
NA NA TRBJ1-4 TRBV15 TGTGCCACCAGCAGCCCCCCCGGGAGACCAACTAATGAAAAACTGTTTTTT CATSSPPGRPTNEKLFF
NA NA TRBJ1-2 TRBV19 TGTGCCAGTAGTCCCTCGCTTGAAGCGACTCTAAACGCCTTC CASSPSLEATLNAF
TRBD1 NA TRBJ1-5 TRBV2 TGTGCCAGTGGGACAGATAGCAATCAGCCCCAGCATTTT CASGTDSNQPQHF
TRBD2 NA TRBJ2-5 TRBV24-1 TGTGCCACCAGTGAGGCCGGGGGGGTAGAGACCCAGTACTTC CATSEAGGVETQYF
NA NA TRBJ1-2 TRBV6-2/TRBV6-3 TGTGCCAGCAGTTACTCGGGGGCCTCTAACTATGGCTACACCTTC CASSYSGASNYGYTF
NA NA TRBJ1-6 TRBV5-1 TGCGCCAGCAGCTTTGGTCGGGGGACTGATAATTCACCCCTCCACTTT CASSFGRGTDNSPLHF
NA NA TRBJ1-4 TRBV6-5 TGTGCCAGCAGCGGGGCGGGAGGTGAAAAACTGTTTTTT CASSGAGGEKLFF
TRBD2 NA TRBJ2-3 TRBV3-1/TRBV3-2 TGTGCCAGCACCAGAAGGGGGGCTAGCGGGGTGGTTGGTACGCAGTATTTT CASTRRGASGVVGTQYF
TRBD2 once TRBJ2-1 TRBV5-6 TGTGCCAGCAGCTCCCTCATGCTAGCGGCCTACAATGAGCAGTTCTTC CASSSLMLAAYNEQFF
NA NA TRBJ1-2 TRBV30 TGTGCCTGGAGTGTACAGAACAGGGTTGGCTACACCTTC CAWSVQNRVGYTF
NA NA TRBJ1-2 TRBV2 TGTGCCAGCAGTTCACAAACAGGGATCGGTGGCTACACCTTC CASSSQTGIGGYTF
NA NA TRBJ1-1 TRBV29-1 TGCAGCGTGTGGAGGGCTGAAGCTTTCTTT CSVWRAEAFF
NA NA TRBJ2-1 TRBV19 TGTGCTACAGCCCCCATCTCCTACAATGAGCAGTTCTTC CATAPISYNEQFF
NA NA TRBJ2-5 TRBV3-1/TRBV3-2 TGTGCCAGCAGCCATGAAACAGGGAGGGGAGAGACCCAGTACTTC CASSHETGRGETQYF
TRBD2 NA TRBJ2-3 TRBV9 TGTGCCAGCAGCGTAGGTCTGGGCGGGGGGACCACAGATACGCAGTATTTT CASSVGLGGGTTDTQYF
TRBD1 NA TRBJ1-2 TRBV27 TGTGCCAGCAGATCTGACAGGGGGAATGGCTACACCTTC CASRSDRGNGYTF
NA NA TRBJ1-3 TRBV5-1 TGCGCCAGCAGCGCGGGACGGGCCTCTGGAAACACCATATATTTT CASSAGRASGNTIYF
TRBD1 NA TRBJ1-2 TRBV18 TGTGCCAGCTCACCACGACGGGACAGCTGGTCGGGGTACTATGGCTACACCTTC CASSPRRDSWSGYYGYTF
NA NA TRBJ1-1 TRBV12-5 TGTGCTAGTGGTTTGGTAATGGCAGGCACTGAAGCTTTCTTT CASGLVMAGTEAFF
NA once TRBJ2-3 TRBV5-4 TGTGCCAGCAGCCCAAGGCCGGGGGACAGAGGACTCACAGATACGCAGTATTTT CASSPRPGDRGLTDTQYF
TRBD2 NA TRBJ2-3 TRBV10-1 TGCGCCAGCAGACCAGGACTAGCGGGGGGTCTGCTCTCCACAGATACGCAGTATTTT CASRPGLAGGLLSTDTQYF
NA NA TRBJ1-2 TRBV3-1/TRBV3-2 TGTGCCAGCAGCCAAGAACAGTGGGATGGCTACACCTTC CASSQEQWDGYTF
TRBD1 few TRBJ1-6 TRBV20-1 TGCAGTGCTAGTTCGGCAGGGGGCAGTTCACCCCTCCACTTT CSASSAGGSSPLHF
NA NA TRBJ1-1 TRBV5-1 TGCGCCAGCAGCTTGGTCATATCGGACACTGAAGCTTTCTTT CASSLVISDTEAFF
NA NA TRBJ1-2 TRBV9 TGTGCCAGCAGCGTACAGGGCTATGGCTACACCTTC CASSVQGYGYTF
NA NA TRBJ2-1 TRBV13 TGTGCCAGCAGCTTAGGGGAACTCCGGGACACCGCGGGTAATGAGCAGTTCTTC CASSLGELRDTAGNEQFF